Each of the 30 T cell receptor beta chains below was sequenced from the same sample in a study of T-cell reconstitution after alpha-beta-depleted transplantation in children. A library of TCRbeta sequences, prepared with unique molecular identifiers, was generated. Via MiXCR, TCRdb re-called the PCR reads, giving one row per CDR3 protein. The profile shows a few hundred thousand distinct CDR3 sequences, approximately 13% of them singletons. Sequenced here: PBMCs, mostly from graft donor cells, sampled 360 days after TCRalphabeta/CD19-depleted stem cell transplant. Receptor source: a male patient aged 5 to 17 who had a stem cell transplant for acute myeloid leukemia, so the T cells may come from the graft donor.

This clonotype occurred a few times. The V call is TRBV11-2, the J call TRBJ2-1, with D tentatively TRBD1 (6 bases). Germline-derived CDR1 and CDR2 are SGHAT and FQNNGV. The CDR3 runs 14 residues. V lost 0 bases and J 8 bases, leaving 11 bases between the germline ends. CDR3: CASSLDGKGDEQFF. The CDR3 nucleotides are TGTGCCAGCAGCTTAGATGGTAAGGGGGATGAGCAGTTCTTC.

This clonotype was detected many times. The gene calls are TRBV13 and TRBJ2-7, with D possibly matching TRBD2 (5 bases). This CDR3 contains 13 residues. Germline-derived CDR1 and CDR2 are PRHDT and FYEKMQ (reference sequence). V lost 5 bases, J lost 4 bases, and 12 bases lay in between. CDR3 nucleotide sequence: TGTGCCAGCAGCCCAGCGGCAGAATACGAGCAGTACTTC. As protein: CASSPAAEYEQYF.

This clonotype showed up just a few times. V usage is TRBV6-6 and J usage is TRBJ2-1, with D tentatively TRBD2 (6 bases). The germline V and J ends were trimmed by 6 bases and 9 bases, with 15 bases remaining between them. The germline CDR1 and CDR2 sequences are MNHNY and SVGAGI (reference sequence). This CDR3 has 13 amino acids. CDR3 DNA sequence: TGTGCCAGCAGGCATACTAGCCCCACTGAGCAGTTCTTC. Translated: CASRHTSPTEQFF.

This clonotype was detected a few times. This CDR3 reads CASSYSILNSYNEQFF. The CDR3 nucleotides read TGTGCCAGCAGTTACTCGATCCTCAACTCCTACAATGAGCAGTTCTTC. The rearrangement joins TRBV6-5 to TRBJ2-1; D is unclear. The CDR3 loop spans 16 amino acids. Trimming left V 0 bases short and J 0 bases short, with 9 bases between. CDR1 is MNHEY and CDR2 is SVGAGI in the germline V gene.

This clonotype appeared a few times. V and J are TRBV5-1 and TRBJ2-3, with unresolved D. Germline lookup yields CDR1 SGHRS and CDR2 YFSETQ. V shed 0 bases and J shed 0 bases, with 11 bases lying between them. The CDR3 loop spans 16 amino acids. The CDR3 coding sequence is TGCGCCAGCAGCTTGGAAATCCGTCTGAGCACAGATACGCAGTATTTT. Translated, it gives CASSLEIRLSTDTQYF.

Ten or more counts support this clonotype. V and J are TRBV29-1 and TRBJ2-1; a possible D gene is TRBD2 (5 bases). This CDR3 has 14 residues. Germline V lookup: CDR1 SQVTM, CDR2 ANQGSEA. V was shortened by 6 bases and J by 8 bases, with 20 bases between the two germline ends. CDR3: CSVERETRLDEQFF. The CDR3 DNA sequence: TGCAGCGTCGAAAGGGAGACACGACTGGATGAGCAGTTCTTC.

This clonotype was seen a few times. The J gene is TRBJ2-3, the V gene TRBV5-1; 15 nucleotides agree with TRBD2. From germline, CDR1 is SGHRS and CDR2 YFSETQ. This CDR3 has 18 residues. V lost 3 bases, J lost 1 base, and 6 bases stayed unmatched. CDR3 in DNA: TGCGCCAGCAGCTCCCACGGACTAGCGGGGGGGGGCACAGATACGCAGTATTTT. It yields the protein CASSSHGLAGGGTDTQYF.

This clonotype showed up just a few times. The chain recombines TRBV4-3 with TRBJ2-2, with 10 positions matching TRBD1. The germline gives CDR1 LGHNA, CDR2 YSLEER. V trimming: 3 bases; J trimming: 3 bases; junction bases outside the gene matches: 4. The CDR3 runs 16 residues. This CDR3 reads CASSHRQGADTGELFF. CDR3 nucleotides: TGCGCCAGCAGCCATAGACAGGGGGCTGACACCGGGGAGCTGTTTTTT.

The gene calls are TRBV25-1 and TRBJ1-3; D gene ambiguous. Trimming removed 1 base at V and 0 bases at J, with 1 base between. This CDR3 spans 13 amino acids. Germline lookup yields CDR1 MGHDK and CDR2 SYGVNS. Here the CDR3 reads CASSEFSGNTIYF. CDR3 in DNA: TGTGCCAGCAGTGAATTCTCTGGAAACACCATATATTTT.

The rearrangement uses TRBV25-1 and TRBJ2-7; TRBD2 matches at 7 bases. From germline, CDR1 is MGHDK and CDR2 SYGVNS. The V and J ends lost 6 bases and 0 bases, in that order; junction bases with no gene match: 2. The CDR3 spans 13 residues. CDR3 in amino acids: CASRAGPSYEQYF. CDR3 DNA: TGTGCCAGCAGAGCGGGACCCTCCTACGAGCAGTACTTC.

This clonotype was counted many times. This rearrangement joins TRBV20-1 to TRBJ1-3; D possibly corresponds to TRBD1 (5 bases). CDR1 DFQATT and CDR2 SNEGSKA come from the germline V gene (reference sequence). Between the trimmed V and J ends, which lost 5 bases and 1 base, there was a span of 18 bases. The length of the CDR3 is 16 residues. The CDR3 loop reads CSALPSGGRSGNTIYF. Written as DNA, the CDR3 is TGCAGTGCTCTGCCCTCTGGGGGACGGTCTGGAAACACCATATATTTT.

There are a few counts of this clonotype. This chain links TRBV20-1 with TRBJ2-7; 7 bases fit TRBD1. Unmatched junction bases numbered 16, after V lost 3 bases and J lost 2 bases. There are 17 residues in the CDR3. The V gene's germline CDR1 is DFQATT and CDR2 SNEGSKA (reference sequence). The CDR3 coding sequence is TGCAGTGCTAGGGGAACAGGGGATAAGCGGTCCCCCTACGAGCAGTACTTC. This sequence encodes CSARGTGDKRSPYEQYF.

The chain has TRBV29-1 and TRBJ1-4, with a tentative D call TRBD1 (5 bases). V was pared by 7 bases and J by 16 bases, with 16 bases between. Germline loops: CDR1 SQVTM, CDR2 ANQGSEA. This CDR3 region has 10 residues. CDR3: CSAGDSREFF. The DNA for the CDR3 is TGCAGCGCCGGGGACTCCCGAGAGTTTTTT.

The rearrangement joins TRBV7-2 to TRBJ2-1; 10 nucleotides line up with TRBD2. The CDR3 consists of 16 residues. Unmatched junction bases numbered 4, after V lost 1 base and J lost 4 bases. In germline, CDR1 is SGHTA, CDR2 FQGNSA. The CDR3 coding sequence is TGTGCCAGCAGCTTAGGGGGACTAGCGCGGTACAATGAGCAGTTCTTC. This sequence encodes CASSLGGLARYNEQFF.

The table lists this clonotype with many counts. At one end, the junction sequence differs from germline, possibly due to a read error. The CDR3 DNA follows: TGTGCCAGCACCTTAACGAGCGGGGGCTCCTACGAGCAGTACTTC. Translation: CASTLTSGGSYEQYF. The chain is built from TRBV7-2 and TRBJ2-7; 8 bases map to TRBD2. This CDR3 is built from 15 residues. CDR1 is SGHTA, CDR2 FQGNSA, per germline.

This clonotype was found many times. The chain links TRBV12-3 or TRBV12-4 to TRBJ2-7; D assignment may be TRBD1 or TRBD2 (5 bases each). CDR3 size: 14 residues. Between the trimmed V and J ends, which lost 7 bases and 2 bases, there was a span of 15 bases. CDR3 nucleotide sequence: TGTGCCAGCAAAGGTTCCGGGGCTGCCTACGAGCAGTACTTC. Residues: CASKGSGAAYEQYF.

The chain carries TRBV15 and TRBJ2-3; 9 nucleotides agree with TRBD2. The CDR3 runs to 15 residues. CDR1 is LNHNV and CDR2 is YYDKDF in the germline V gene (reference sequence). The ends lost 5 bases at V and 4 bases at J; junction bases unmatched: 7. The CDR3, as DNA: TGTGCCACCAGCTTTCCGGGACTAGCCGCAGATACGCAGTATTTT. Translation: CATSFPGLAADTQYF.

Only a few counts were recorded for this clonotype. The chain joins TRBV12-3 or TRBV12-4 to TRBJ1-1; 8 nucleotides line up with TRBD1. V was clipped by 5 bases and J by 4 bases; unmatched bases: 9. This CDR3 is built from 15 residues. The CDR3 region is CASSPRQGYGTEAFF. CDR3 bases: TGTGCCAGCAGTCCGAGACAGGGGTATGGCACTGAAGCTTTCTTT.

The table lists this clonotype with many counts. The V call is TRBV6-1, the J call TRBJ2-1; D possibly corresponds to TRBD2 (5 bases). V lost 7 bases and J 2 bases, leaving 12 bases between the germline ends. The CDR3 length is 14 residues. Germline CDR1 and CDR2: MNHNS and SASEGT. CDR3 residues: CASNTGVPYNEQFF. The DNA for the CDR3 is TGTGCCAGCAATACCGGGGTTCCCTACAATGAGCAGTTCTTC.

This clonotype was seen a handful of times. The CDR3 DNA sequence: TGTGCCAGCAGTTGGCGGACAGGGTACCACGAGCAGTACTTC. Translated: CASSWRTGYHEQYF. V and J are TRBV12-3 or TRBV12-4 and TRBJ2-7; 8 bases align to TRBD1. The CDR3 has 14 amino acids. Trimming took 4 bases from V and 5 from J; bases not matched to a gene: 7.

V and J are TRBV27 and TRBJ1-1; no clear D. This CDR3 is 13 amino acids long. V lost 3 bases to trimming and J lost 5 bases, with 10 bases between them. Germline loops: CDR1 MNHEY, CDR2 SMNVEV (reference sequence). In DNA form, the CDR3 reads TGTGCCAGCAGTTTCACCGTTGAGACTGAAGCTTTCTTT. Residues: CASSFTVETEAFF.

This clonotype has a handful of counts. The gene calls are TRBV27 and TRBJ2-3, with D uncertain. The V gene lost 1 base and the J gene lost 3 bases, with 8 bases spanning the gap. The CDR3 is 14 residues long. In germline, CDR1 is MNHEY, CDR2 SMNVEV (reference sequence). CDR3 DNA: TGTGCCAGCAGTTTATGGGGTTTTACAGATACGCAGTATTTT. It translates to CASSLWGFTDTQYF.

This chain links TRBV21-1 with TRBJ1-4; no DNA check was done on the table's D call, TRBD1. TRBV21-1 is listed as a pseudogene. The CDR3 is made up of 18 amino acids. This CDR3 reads CASSSHCPTGGRNEKLFF. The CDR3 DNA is TGTGCCAGCAGCTCCCATTGCCCTACGGGGGGAAGGAATGAAAAACTGTTTTTT.

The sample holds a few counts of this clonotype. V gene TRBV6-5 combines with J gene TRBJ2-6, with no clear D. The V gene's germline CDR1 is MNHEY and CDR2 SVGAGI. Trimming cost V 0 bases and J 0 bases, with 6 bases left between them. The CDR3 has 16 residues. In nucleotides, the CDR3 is TGTGCCAGCAGTTACTCGGAAGGCTCTGGGGCCAACGTCCTGACTTTC. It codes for CASSYSEGSGANVLTF.

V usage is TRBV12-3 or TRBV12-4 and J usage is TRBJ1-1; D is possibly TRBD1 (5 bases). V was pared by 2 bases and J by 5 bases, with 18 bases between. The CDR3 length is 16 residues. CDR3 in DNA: TGTGCCAGCAGTTTACAGGGCCAGCTTTTGGGAACTGAAGCTTTCTTT. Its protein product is CASSLQGQLLGTEAFF.

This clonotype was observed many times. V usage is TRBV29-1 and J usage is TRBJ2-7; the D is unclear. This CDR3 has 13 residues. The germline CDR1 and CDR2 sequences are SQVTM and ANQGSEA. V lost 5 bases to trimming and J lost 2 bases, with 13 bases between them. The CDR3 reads CSVTELEPYEQYF. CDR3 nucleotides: TGCAGCGTTACCGAGTTGGAGCCCTACGAGCAGTACTTC.

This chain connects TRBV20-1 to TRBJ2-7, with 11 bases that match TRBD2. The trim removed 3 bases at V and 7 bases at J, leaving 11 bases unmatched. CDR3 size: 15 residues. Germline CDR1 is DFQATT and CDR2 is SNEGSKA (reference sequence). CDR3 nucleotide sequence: TGCAGTGCTAGGGGTAGCGGGAGGGCCGTGGGTGAGCAGTACTTC. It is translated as CSARGSGRAVGEQYF.

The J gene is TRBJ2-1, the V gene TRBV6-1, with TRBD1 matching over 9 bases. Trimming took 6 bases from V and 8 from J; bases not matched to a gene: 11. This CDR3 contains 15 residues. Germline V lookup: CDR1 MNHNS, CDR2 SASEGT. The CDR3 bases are TGTGCCAGCAGCGGTTCGGGACAGGGTAATTATGAGCAGTTCTTC. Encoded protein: CASSGSGQGNYEQFF.

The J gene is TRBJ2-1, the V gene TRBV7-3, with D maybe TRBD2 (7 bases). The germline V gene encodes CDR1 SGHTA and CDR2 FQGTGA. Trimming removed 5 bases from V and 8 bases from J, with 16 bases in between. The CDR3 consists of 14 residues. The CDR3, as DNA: TGTGCCAGCAGCCGAGGGGGGGCGTTGCATGAGCAGTTCTTC. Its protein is CASSRGGALHEQFF. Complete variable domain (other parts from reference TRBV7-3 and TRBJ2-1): GAGVSQTPSNKVTEKGKYVELRCDPISGHTALYWYRQSLGQGPEFLIYFQGTGAADDSGLPNDRFFAVRPEGSVSTLKIQRTERGDSAVYLCASSRGGALHEQFFGPGTRLTVL.

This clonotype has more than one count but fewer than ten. Here the CDR3 DNA reads TGCGCCAGCAGCTCCGCGTTATGGCGGGGGCGCGATGAAAAACTGTTTTTT. Translated: CASSSALWRGRDEKLFF. The chain is built from TRBV5-1 and TRBJ1-4; D possibly corresponds to TRBD1 (6 bases). CDR3 length: 17 residues. V was clipped by 3 bases and J by 6 bases, with 21 bases between them. Per the germline V gene, CDR1 is SGHRS and CDR2 is YFSETQ.